Listed below are T cell receptor beta chains from one sample, sequenced in a study of CD8 T cells in ankylosing spondylitis. TCRdb reanalysed the 5' RACE reads using MiXCR and keeps one entry per CDR3 protein. The sample lists hundreds of thousands of distinct CDR3 sequences, 18% occurring once. The sequenced sample consisted of blood, either unsorted or a sorted T cell fraction (not recorded which). The receptors were gathered from a male donor with ankylosing spondylitis. CDR3s include the opening cysteine and the closing phenylalanine or tryptophan. Each record gives: clone size, V gene, J gene, CDR3 protein. A row's size may be missing; if present it is once, few, many or a size class.

abundance: few
v_gene: TRBV7-8
j_gene: TRBJ1-1
CDR3aa: CASSLTAGGRTEAFF

abundance: .
v_gene: TRBV6-1
j_gene: TRBJ2-3
CDR3aa: CASSPIAGPQDTQYF

abundance: few
v_gene: TRBV15
j_gene: TRBJ2-7
CDR3aa: CATSRDLASPAYEQYF

abundance: .
v_gene: TRBV12-3/TRBV12-4
j_gene: TRBJ2-3
CDR3aa: CASSLAIGPSTDTQYF

abundance: few
v_gene: TRBV12-3/TRBV12-4
j_gene: TRBJ2-1
CDR3aa: CASSRGSSYNEQFF

abundance: few
v_gene: TRBV9
j_gene: TRBJ1-1
CDR3aa: CASSPTSGYTEAFF

abundance: few
v_gene: TRBV5-1
j_gene: TRBJ2-7
CDR3aa: CASRTDPSYEQYF

abundance: few
v_gene: TRBV7-9
j_gene: TRBJ2-1
CDR3aa: CASSPFGNEQFF

abundance: many
v_gene: TRBV12-3/TRBV12-4
j_gene: TRBJ2-2
CDR3aa: CASSPTGPGELFF

abundance: few
v_gene: TRBV12-5
j_gene: TRBJ2-7
CDR3aa: CASGRGDRSYEQYF

abundance: .
v_gene: TRBV4-3
j_gene: TRBJ2-4
CDR3aa: CASSQDYPGENIQYF

abundance: few
v_gene: TRBV7-6
j_gene: TRBJ2-3
CDR3aa: CASSRSGSGTDTQYF

abundance: .
v_gene: TRBV7-9
j_gene: TRBJ2-7
CDR3aa: CASSFVPLAAYEQYF

abundance: few
v_gene: TRBV9
j_gene: TRBJ1-3
CDR3aa: CASKADPGNTIYF

abundance: many
v_gene: TRBV29-1
j_gene: TRBJ2-1
CDR3aa: CSVGTGGPNEQFF

abundance: .
v_gene: TRBV11-2
j_gene: TRBJ2-2
CDR3aa: CASSLFAGGANTGELFF

abundance: few
v_gene: TRBV6-1
j_gene: TRBJ1-2
CDR3aa: CASSILGINYGYTF

abundance: .
v_gene: TRBV6-1
j_gene: TRBJ1-3
CDR3aa: CASSTPGGPTTGNTIYF

abundance: few
v_gene: TRBV4-3
j_gene: TRBJ2-7
CDR3aa: CASSQDRVAGGSGQYF

abundance: many
v_gene: TRBV7-9
j_gene: TRBJ2-1
CDR3aa: CASSWGTGSFYNEQFF

abundance: many
v_gene: TRBV7-9
j_gene: TRBJ2-2
CDR3aa: CASSPTGELFF

abundance: .
v_gene: TRBV5-1
j_gene: TRBJ2-2
CDR3aa: CASSPTGLAGTGELFF

abundance: .
v_gene: TRBV14
j_gene: TRBJ2-1
CDR3aa: CASSALAGGPSNEQFF

abundance: few
v_gene: TRBV10-3
j_gene: TRBJ2-7
CDR3aa: CAISESWPVYEQYF

abundance: .
v_gene: TRBV10-2
j_gene: TRBJ1-5
CDR3aa: CASSEGGLQGYQPQHF

abundance: few
v_gene: TRBV4-3
j_gene: TRBJ2-7
CDR3aa: CASSQDWDRVYEQYF

abundance: .
v_gene: TRBV6-2/TRBV6-3
j_gene: TRBJ2-2
CDR3aa: CATLLGGTGELFF

abundance: .
v_gene: TRBV30
j_gene: TRBJ1-1
CDR3aa: CAWETGMNTEAFF

abundance: few
v_gene: TRBV12-3/TRBV12-4
j_gene: TRBJ1-4
CDR3aa: CASSLEGTGVEKLFF

abundance: .
v_gene: TRBV4-1
j_gene: TRBJ2-7
CDR3aa: CASSGRQATSYEQYF

abundance: few
v_gene: TRBV20-1
j_gene: TRBJ2-7
CDR3aa: CSATFLAVDSYEQYF

abundance: few
v_gene: TRBV5-1
j_gene: TRBJ2-7
CDR3aa: CASSLEGHYEQYF

abundance: .
v_gene: TRBV5-1
j_gene: TRBJ2-7
CDR3aa: CASGPLRTDDYEQYF

abundance: .
v_gene: TRBV28
j_gene: TRBJ2-3
CDR3aa: CASSLLSPSSRTDTQYF

abundance: .
v_gene: TRBV28
j_gene: TRBJ2-4
CDR3aa: CASSSTVQYF

abundance: few
v_gene: TRBV7-6
j_gene: TRBJ2-1
CDR3aa: CASSLETINNEQFF

abundance: .
v_gene: TRBV20-1
j_gene: TRBJ2-1
CDR3aa: CSARDLPYEQFF

abundance: few
v_gene: TRBV4-1
j_gene: TRBJ1-6
CDR3aa: CASSQGWADNSPLHF

abundance: few
v_gene: TRBV4-3
j_gene: TRBJ2-1
CDR3aa: CASSQELYTYNEQFF

abundance: .
v_gene: TRBV20-1
j_gene: TRBJ1-6
CDR3aa: CSAREYMTSSSPLHF

abundance: .
v_gene: TRBV5-1
j_gene: TRBJ1-1
CDR3aa: CASSLAFAGLNTEAFF

abundance: few
v_gene: TRBV6-2/TRBV6-3
j_gene: TRBJ2-5
CDR3aa: CASSALAEPYQETQYF

abundance: .
v_gene: TRBV7-2
j_gene: TRBJ2-7
CDR3aa: CASRLIASEQYF

abundance: .
v_gene: TRBV5-1
j_gene: TRBJ2-7
CDR3aa: CASSSDGFYEQYF

abundance: .
v_gene: TRBV4-2
j_gene: TRBJ2-7
CDR3aa: CASSQGLAATDSYEQYF

abundance: few
v_gene: TRBV20-1
j_gene: TRBJ2-7
CDR3aa: CSARDGQGPYEQYF

abundance: .
v_gene: TRBV7-2
j_gene: TRBJ2-1
CDR3aa: CASQTPGTGINEQFF

abundance: .
v_gene: TRBV29-1
j_gene: TRBJ1-1
CDR3aa: CSVQAANTEAFF

abundance: .
v_gene: TRBV4-2
j_gene: TRBJ2-1
CDR3aa: CASSQDNSGGEQFF

abundance: .
v_gene: TRBV5-8
j_gene: TRBJ1-1
CDR3aa: CASLRGLTEAFF